The source of this T cell receptor (beta chain) is a study of T cells in Graves' hyperthyroidism and ophthalmopathy. Study-wide points: Ophthalmopathy was told apart from stable hyperthyroidism by a 13 V-J model. Among clonotypes expanded in thyroid above 0.001, most were also found in blood.

CDR1 is GTSNPN and CDR2 is SVGIG in the germline V gene (reference sequence). Trimming pared 3 bases from V and 5 bases from J, leaving 16 bases between. The CDR3 has 14 residues. Pregnant or lactating patients were excluded, as were those with uncontrolled infection or other autoimmune disease. Diagnostic assessment was based on clinical symptoms, serum thyroxine and TRAb, thyroid ultrasound and orbital computed tomography. This clonotype has ten or more counts. What it binds is not known. Amplified regions were TCR beta CDR3 sequences from RNA transcripts. Primed by the HTBI set, a first-round RT-PCR was run on the TCR CDR3. TCRdb redid the calling of the multiplex PCR reads with MiXCR, one entry per CDR3 protein. The table has about 600,000 distinct CDR3 sequences, 13% to 15% seen once.

The V gene is TRBV30, the J gene TRBJ1-1, with TRBD1 as a possible D gene (5 bases). Material: blood. This clonotype was sampled from a woman aged 18-29 years with Graves' ophthalmopathy. The CDR3 loop reads CAWRPPPGVTEAFF. CDR3 nucleotides: TGTGCCTGGAGACCCCCGCCGGGGGTTACTGAAGCTTTCTTT.